The 12 T cell receptor beta chains listed next were all sequenced from one sample in a study of blood T cell repertoires in COVID-19. Measured with immunoSEQ multiplex PCR; TCRdb has only the in-frame clones, and not every one. The sample lists over 100,000 clones; roughly 80% were seen once. The sample was peripheral blood. Every receptor here comes from a human donor in a cohort sampled during active COVID-19.

The J gene is TRBJ1-2, the V gene TRBV20-1; D possibly corresponds to TRBD1 (6 bases). The germline V gene encodes CDR1 DFQATT and CDR2 SNEGSKA (reference sequence). The V end lost 3 bases, the J end lost 3 bases, and 14 bases lay between the germline ends. The CDR3 spans 14 residues. The CDR3 DNA reads TGCAGTGCTAGTGGCGGGGGCGCGGACTATGGCTACACCTTC. This gives the protein CSASGGGADYGYTF.

The genes are TRBV7-6 and TRBJ1-6; 10 bases are a match to TRBD1. In germline, CDR1 is SGHVS, CDR2 FNYEAQ. The V segment lost 5 bases and the J segment 11 bases; nucleotides outside the gene matches: 6. This CDR3 comprises 14 residues. The CDR3 DNA is TGTGCCAGCAGCCACGGACAGGGGGAAGCACCCCTCCACTTT. It specifies CASSHGQGEAPLHF.

The chain uses TRBV19 and TRBJ1-6, with 7 bases identical to TRBD1. CDR1 LNHDA and CDR2 SQIVND come from the germline V gene (reference sequence). With 8 bases clipped from V and 7 bases from J, the junction kept 5 bases outside the gene matches. The CDR3 length is 13 residues. CDR3 region: CASGTAQNSPLHF. For the CDR3, the DNA is TGTGCCAGTGGGACAGCTCAAAATTCACCCCTCCACTTT. Filled out from reference TRBV19 and TRBJ1-6, the complete variable domain reads DGGITQSPKYLFRKEGQNVTLSCEQNLNHDAMYWYRQDPGQGLRLIYYSQIVNDFQKGDIAEGYSVSREKKESFPLTVTSAQKNPTAFYLCASGTAQNSPLHFGNGTRLTVT.

J is TRBJ1-1 and V is TRBV6-5, with D possibly TRBD1 on 6 matching bases. The V and J ends lost 8 bases and 3 bases respectively, with 16 bases between them. Germline V lookup: CDR1 MNHEY, CDR2 SVGAGI. The CDR3 contains 14 residues. The CDR3 sequence is CASGHWDTDTEAFF. The CDR3 nucleotides read TGTGCCAGCGGACATTGGGACACTGACACTGAAGCTTTCTTT.

The rearrangement uses TRBV6-6 and TRBJ1-1; 7 nucleotides agree with TRBD1. The germline V gene has CDR1 MNHNY and CDR2 SVGAGI (reference sequence). The V and J ends lost 5 bases and 4 bases, in that order; junction bases with no gene match: 7. The CDR3 consists of 14 residues. CDR3 sequence reads: CASSRSGGSTEAFF. The CDR3 DNA reads as TGTGCCAGCAGTAGATCAGGGGGAAGCACTGAAGCTTTCTTT.

This chain joins TRBV30 and TRBJ2-7; TRBD1 matches at 7 bases. Trimming removed 2 bases from V and 2 bases from J; junction bases left unmatched: 9. The CDR3 consists of 15 residues. Germline CDR1 is GTSNPN and CDR2 is SVGIG (reference sequence). This chain's CDR3 is CAWSSGTASTYEQYF. CDR3 in DNA: TGTGCCTGGAGTTCCGGGACAGCCTCTACCTACGAGCAGTACTTC.

The chain links TRBV11-2 to TRBJ2-7; 11 nucleotides agree with TRBD2. CDR1 is SGHAT, CDR2 FQNNGV, per germline. J gave up 7 bases and V 3 bases, and 8 bases lay outside the gene matches. The length of the CDR3 is 15 residues. The CDR3 is CASSLTSGTRREQYF. The CDR3 nucleotides are TGTGCCAGCAGCTTGACTAGCGGGACCCGAAGGGAGCAGTACTTC.

The chain recombines TRBV4-2 with TRBJ2-1, with TRBD1 matching 9 bases. From germline, CDR1 is LGHNA and CDR2 YNFKEQ. V trimming: 1 base; J trimming: 3 bases; junction bases outside the gene matches: 4. CDR3 length equals 16 residues. The CDR3 DNA follows: TGTGCCAGCAGCCAAGGCGGGACAGGGAACTACAATGAGCAGTTCTTC. This sequence encodes CASSQGGTGNYNEQFF.

V is TRBV28 and J is TRBJ2-1; TRBD1 matches at 8 bases. CDR3 size: 15 residues. The J segment lost 7 bases and the V segment lost 3 bases, leaving 8 bases of the junction unmatched. Germline loops: CDR1 MDHEN, CDR2 SYDVKM. The CDR3 loop is CASSFGTGRTNEQFF. The DNA of the CDR3 is TGTGCCAGCAGTTTTGGGACAGGTCGAACGAATGAGCAGTTCTTC.

This chain connects TRBV6-2 or TRBV6-3 to TRBJ2-2; no definite D call. The V end lost 4 bases, the J end lost 4 bases, and 13 bases lay between the germline ends. This CDR3 is 15 amino acids long. CDR1 is MNHEY and CDR2 is SVGEGT in the germline V gene. CDR3 sequence (DNA): TGTGCCAGCAGTTCGTCCCTGGCGGTCACCGGGGAGCTGTTTTTT. Its translation: CASSSSLAVTGELFF.

The rearrangement joins TRBV4-3 to TRBJ1-1, with a possible D match to TRBD1 (5 bases). V lost 0 bases, J lost 6 bases, and 11 bases lay in between. The CDR3 has 14 amino acids. CDR1 LGHNA and CDR2 YSLEER come from the germline V gene. The DNA of the CDR3 is TGCGCCAGCAGCCAAGATCGGGGGGGATCTGAAGCTTTCTTT. It translates to CASSQDRGGSEAFF.

The V gene is TRBV20-1, the J gene TRBJ1-6; TRBD1 agrees at 8 bases. The V gene's germline CDR1 is DFQATT and CDR2 SNEGSKA (reference sequence). The CDR3 runs to 14 residues. The V and J ends lost 3 bases and 7 bases, in that order; junction bases with no gene match: 5. The DNA for the CDR3 is TGCAGTGCTAGTGCGGACAGGGCCAATTCACCCCTCCACTTT. It specifies CSASADRANSPLHF.